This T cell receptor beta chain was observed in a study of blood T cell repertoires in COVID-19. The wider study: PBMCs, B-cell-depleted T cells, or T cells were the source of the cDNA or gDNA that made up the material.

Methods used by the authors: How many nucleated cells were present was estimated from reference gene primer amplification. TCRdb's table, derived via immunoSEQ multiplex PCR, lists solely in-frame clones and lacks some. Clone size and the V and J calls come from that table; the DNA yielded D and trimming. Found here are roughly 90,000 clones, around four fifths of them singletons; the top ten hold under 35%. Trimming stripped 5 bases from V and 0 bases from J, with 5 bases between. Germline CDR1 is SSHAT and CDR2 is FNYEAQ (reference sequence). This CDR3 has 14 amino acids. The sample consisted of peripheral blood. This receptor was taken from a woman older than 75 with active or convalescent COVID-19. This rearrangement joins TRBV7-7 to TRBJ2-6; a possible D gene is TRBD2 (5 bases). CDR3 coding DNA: TGTGCCAGCAGCCGGGGCTCTGGGGCCAACGTCCTGACTTTC. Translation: CASSRGSGANVLTF.